The 5 T cell receptor beta chains listed next were all sequenced from one sample in a study of blood T cells in healthy people across ages. A second PCR, run for about 7 to 11 cycles, used a sample-barcoded 5' primer plus a J-beta primer mix. One entry per CDR3 protein, called by TCRdb with MiXCR from the 5' RACE reads. The sample holds roughly 500,000 distinct CDR3 sequences; 25% to 30% are singletons and the top ten take approximately 17%. What was sequenced was blood. These receptors were collected from a woman in her 70s in good health.

This clonotype was observed a few times. At one end, the junction sequence differs from germline, possibly due to a read error. This chain uses TRBV9 with TRBJ2-5, with 13 bases aligning to TRBD2. The CDR3 runs 18 residues. In germline, CDR1 is SGDLS, CDR2 YYNGEE. The CDR3 reads CASSARLAGGSAQETRYF. The CDR3 DNA reads as TGTGCCAGCAGCGCCCGACTAGCGGGGGGTTCAGCCCAAGAGACCCGGTACTTC.

Notes on this clonotype: One base away lies a much larger clone, so this may be a sequencing read error. J is TRBJ1-1 and V is TRBV6-6; possible D gene TRBD1, 5 bases. This CDR3 has 11 residues. CDR1 and CDR2 from the germline V gene are MNHNY and SVGAGI (reference sequence). V lost 6 bases, J lost 10 bases, and 12 bases lay in between. CDR3 in DNA: TGTGCCAGCAGCGCTGCGGGGGGAGCTTTCTTT. This gives the protein CASSAAGGAFF.

There are a few counts of this clonotype. This sequence joins TRBV29-1 and TRBJ2-4; tentative D call: TRBD1 (6 bases). The CDR3 runs 15 residues. The germline V gene has CDR1 SQVTM and CDR2 ANQGSEA. The DNA for the CDR3 is TGCAACGTGGTCCCGGGACAACTACGGGGAAACATTCAGTACTTC. Amino acids: CNVVPGQLRGNIQYF. Full variable domain (outside the CDR3, taken from reference TRBV29-1 and TRBJ2-4): SAVISQKPSRDICQRGTSLTIQCQVDSQVTMMFWYRQQPGQSLTLIATANQGSEATYESGFVIDKFPISRPNLTFSTLTVSNMSPEDSSIYLCNVVPGQLRGNIQYFGAGTRLSVL.

The gene calls are TRBV7-3 and TRBJ2-1; TRBD2 matches 12 bases. CDR3 length equals 17 residues. The V gene's germline CDR1 is SGHTA and CDR2 FQGTGA. J was trimmed by 0 bases and V by 8 bases; bases with no gene match: 8. Here the CDR3 DNA reads TGTGCCAGCGCTAGCGGGGGGGGAGATAGCTCCTACAATGAGCAGTTCTTC. Amino acid sequence: CASASGGGDSSYNEQFF.

This chain links TRBV12-3 or TRBV12-4 with TRBJ1-5, with D unresolved. This CDR3 has 12 residues. V was trimmed by 5 bases and J by 4 bases, leaving 6 bases between them. CDR3 sequence reads: CASSIMNQPQHF. The CDR3 nucleotides read TGTGCCAGCAGTATAATGAATCAGCCCCAGCATTTT.